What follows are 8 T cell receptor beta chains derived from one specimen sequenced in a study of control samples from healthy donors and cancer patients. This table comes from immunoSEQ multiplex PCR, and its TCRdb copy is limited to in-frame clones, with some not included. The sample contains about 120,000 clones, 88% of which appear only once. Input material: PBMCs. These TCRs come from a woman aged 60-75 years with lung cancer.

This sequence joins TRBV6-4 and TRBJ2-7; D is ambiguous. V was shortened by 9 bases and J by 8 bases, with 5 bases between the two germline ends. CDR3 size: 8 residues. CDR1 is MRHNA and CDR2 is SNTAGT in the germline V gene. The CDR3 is CARTQQYF. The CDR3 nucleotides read TGTGCCAGGACTCAGCAGTACTTC.

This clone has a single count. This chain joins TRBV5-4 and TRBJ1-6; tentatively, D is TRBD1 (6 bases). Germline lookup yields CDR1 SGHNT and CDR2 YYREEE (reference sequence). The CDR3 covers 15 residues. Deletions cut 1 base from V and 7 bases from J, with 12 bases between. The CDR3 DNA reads TGTGCCAGCAGCTTGCTGGGACATCAAAATTCACCCCTCCACTTT. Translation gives CASSLLGHQNSPLHF.

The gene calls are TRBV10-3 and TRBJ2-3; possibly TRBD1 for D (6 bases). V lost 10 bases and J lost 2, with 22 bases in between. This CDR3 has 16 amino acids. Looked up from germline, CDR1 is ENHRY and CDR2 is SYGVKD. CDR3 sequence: CATAQGTARYTDTQYF. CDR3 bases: TGTGCCACAGCCCAGGGGACGGCGCGGTACACAGATACGCAGTATTTT.

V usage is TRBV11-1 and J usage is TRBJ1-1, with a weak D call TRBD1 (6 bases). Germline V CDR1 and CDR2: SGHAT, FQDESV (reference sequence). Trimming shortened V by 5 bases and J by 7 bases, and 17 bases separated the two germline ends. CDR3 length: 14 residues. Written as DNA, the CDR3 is TGTGCCAGCAGCGTAATGCAGGGGAACCATGAAGCTTTCTTT. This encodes CASSVMQGNHEAFF.

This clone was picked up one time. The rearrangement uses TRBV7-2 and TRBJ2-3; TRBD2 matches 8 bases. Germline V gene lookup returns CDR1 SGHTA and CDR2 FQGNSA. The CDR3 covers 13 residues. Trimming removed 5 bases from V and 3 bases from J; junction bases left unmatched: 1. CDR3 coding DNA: TGTGCCAGCAGCCCGGGAGGGACAGATACGCAGTATTTT. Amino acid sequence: CASSPGGTDTQYF.

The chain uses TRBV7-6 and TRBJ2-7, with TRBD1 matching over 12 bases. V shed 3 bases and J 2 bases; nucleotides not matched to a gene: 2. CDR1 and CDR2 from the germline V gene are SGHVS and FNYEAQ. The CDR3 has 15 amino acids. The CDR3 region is CASSFGTGGTYEQYF. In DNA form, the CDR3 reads TGTGCCAGCAGCTTCGGGACAGGGGGCACCTACGAGCAGTACTTC. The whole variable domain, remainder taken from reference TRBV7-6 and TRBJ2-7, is GAGVSQSPRYKVTKRGQDVALRCDPISGHVSLYWYRQALGQGPEFLTYFNYEAQQDKSGLPNDRFSAERPEGSISTLTIQRTEQRDSAMYRCASSFGTGGTYEQYFGPGTRLTVT.

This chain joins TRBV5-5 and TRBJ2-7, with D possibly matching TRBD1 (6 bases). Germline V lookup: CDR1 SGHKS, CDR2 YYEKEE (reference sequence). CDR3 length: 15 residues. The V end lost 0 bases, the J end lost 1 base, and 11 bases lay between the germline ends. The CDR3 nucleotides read TGTGCCAGCAGCTTGGCCTGGACAGAGTCCTACGAGCAGTACTTC. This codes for CASSLAWTESYEQYF.

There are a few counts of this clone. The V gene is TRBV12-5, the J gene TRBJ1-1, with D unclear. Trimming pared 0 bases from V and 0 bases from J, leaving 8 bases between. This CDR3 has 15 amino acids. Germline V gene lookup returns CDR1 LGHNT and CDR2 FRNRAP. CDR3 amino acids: CASGLVVGLNTEAFF. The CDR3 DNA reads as TGTGCTAGTGGTTTGGTCGTGGGTCTGAACACTGAAGCTTTCTTT.